The 14 T cell receptor beta chains in this list originate from one sample, sequenced in a study of cytomegalovirus exposure and HLA in healthy donors. With 60 Vbeta and 13 Jbeta primers, the PCR was carried out. Sequenced by immunoSEQ multiplex PCR; TCRdb stores in-frame clones only, minus some. The sample carries around 140,000 clones, around nine tenths recorded once. The sample was PBMCs. The receptor set was obtained from a woman aged 25-40 years in good health and CMV-seronegative.

For the CDR3, the DNA is TGTGCCAGCAGCAATCCTCAGGGGTTTAGTGAAAAACTGTTTTTT. Encoded protein: CASSNPQGFSEKLFF. J is TRBJ1-4 and V is TRBV7-2; TRBD1 might be the D (6 bases). The CDR3 loop spans 15 amino acids. Trimming took off 5 bases at V and 7 bases at J, with 17 bases between the two ends. Germline V gene data show CDR1 as SGHTA and CDR2 as FQGNSA.

A single count supports this clone. The junction departs from the called germline gene at one end, perhaps through a read error. The rearrangement uses TRBV29-1 and TRBJ2-1; D is possibly TRBD2 (5 bases). The length of the CDR3 is 13 residues. In germline, CDR1 is SQVTM, CDR2 ANQGSEA. DNA for the CDR3: TGCAGCGTTGAAGGCGAGCGGTACAATGAGCGGTTCTTC. This translates into CSVEGERYNERFF.

This clone turned up a few times. This sequence joins TRBV18 and TRBJ2-2; possible D gene TRBD2, 5 bases. The V end lost 4 bases, the J end lost 0 bases, and 21 bases lay between the germline ends. Per the germline V gene, CDR1 is KGHSH and CDR2 is LQKENI. This CDR3 spans 19 amino acids. CDR3 loop: CASSLLRGLRESNTGELFF. The CDR3 DNA follows: TGTGCCAGCTCACTTTTAAGAGGACTTAGAGAATCGAACACCGGGGAGCTGTTTTTT.

This sequence joins TRBV4-3 and TRBJ1-1, with 9 bases that match TRBD1. The V gene end was trimmed by 0 bases and the J gene end by 5 bases; junction bases not matched to a gene: 4. The CDR3 runs 15 residues. Germline lookup yields CDR1 LGHNA and CDR2 YSLEER. CDR3 protein: CASSQEGTGNTEAFF. In nucleotides, the CDR3 is TGCGCCAGCAGCCAAGAGGGGACAGGGAATACTGAAGCTTTCTTT.

This clone was seen just once. The chain carries TRBV28 and TRBJ1-2, with 10 bases identical to TRBD1. The germline CDR1 and CDR2 sequences are MDHEN and SYDVKM. V gave up 4 bases and J gave up 8 bases; unmatched junction bases: 10. There are 15 residues in the CDR3. The CDR3 DNA reads TGTGCCAGCAGTTCGGGGACAGGGGTAACGGGGGGCTACACCTTC. Residues: CASSSGTGVTGGYTF.

The V call is TRBV29-1, the J call TRBJ2-1; D is undetermined. V was clipped by 1 base and J by 10 bases, with 20 bases between them. This CDR3 is 15 amino acids long. CDR1 and CDR2 from the germline V gene are SQVTM and ANQGSEA. CDR3 sequence (DNA): TGCAGCGTTGAAGTCTCTAGTGAAATGTCTTACGAGCAGTTCTTC. Protein product: CSVEVSSEMSYEQFF.

The rearrangement uses TRBV9 and TRBJ2-3; D perhaps matches TRBD1 (5 bases). This CDR3 has 15 residues. Germline assignment: CDR1 SGDLS and CDR2 YYNGEE. Trimming took off 0 bases at V and 2 bases at J, with 10 bases between the two ends. CDR3 sequence (DNA): TGTGCCAGCAGCGTAGATCTTGGGGCCACAGATACGCAGTATTTT. It codes for CASSVDLGATDTQYF.

V usage is TRBV7-8 and J usage is TRBJ1-2, with D tentatively TRBD1 (6 bases). V lost 4 bases, J lost 8 bases, and 11 bases lay in between. Germline V gene data show CDR1 as SGHVS and CDR2 as FQNEAQ. This CDR3 region has 12 residues. CDR3 sequence: CASSSSGEGYTF. The CDR3 nucleotides read TGTGCCAGCAGCTCGTCAGGGGAGGGCTACACCTTC.

V is TRBV4-2 and J is TRBJ1-1; possible D gene TRBD1, 5 bases. The V end lost 0 bases, the J end lost 0 bases, and 8 bases lay between the germline ends. This CDR3 has 15 residues. Germline assignment: CDR1 LGHNA and CDR2 YNFKEQ. DNA for the CDR3: TGTGCCAGCAGCCAAGAAGGGACTTTGAACACTGAAGCTTTCTTT. Its protein is CASSQEGTLNTEAFF.

V and J are TRBV7-9 and TRBJ1-1; D is ambiguous. V was trimmed by 5 bases and J by 1 base, leaving 14 bases between them. This CDR3 spans 15 amino acids. The V gene's germline CDR1 is SEHNR and CDR2 FQNEAQ (reference sequence). CDR3 protein: CASSTIRGGNTEAFF. CDR3 in DNA: TGTGCCAGCAGCACAATTCGGGGTGGGAACACTGAAGCTTTCTTT.

The V call is TRBV7-3, the J call TRBJ2-3; D possibly corresponds to TRBD2 (5 bases). Germline V gene lookup returns CDR1 SGHTA and CDR2 FQGTGA. The CDR3 spans 14 residues. V was pared by 4 bases and J by 3 bases, with 11 bases between. The CDR3 spells CASSSQTGTDTQYF. DNA of the CDR3: TGTGCCAGCAGCTCCCAAACGGGGACAGATACGCAGTATTTT.

A remark on this clone: The conserved final phenylalanine or tryptophan is absent from the CDR3, which likely points to a read error. It is unclear where the CDR3 begins or ends on the DNA, so no DNA is shown, and the CDR3 is as TCRdb lists it. The chain carries TRBV10-1 and TRBJ2-7; no DNA check was done on the table's D call, TRBD1. Germline V lookup: CDR1 WNHNN, CDR2 SYGVQD (reference sequence). The CDR3 length is 8 residues, termini included. The CDR3 spells CASSGGQG.

This sequence joins TRBV30 and TRBJ2-6; 12 bases match TRBD1. V dropped 2 bases and J dropped 4; count of bases not matched to a gene: 9. Germline-derived CDR1 and CDR2 are GTSNPN and SVGIG (reference sequence). The CDR3 totals 18 residues. CDR3 loop: CAWSPTGTGGFGANVLTF. CDR3 coding DNA: TGTGCCTGGAGTCCGACCGGGACAGGGGGCTTCGGGGCCAACGTCCTGACTTTC.

The J gene is TRBJ2-7, the V gene TRBV27, with TRBD1 matching over 7 bases. Germline CDR1 reads MNHEY; CDR2 reads SMNVEV (reference sequence). Germline trimming cut 4 bases from V and 7 bases from J; bases unmatched to any gene: 7. The CDR3 covers 13 residues. For the CDR3, the DNA is TGTGCCAGCAGTTCGGGACAGCCTAGAGAGCAGTACTTC. This gives the protein CASSSGQPREQYF.